The 26 T cell receptor beta chains below all came from one sample that was sequenced in a study of patients and donors after allogeneic stem cell transplantation (TCRdb year 2020). Receptor amplification or capture employed RT-PCR. Sequenced on a NextSeq 550. The public sequencing data were trimmed at Q25 with fastp and processed into clonotypes with MiXCR by TCRdb, which kept only in-frame beta chains. Entries are consolidated by CDR3 protein sequence, retaining the most common genes and DNA. The sample data list hundreds of thousands of distinct CDR3 sequences, and around 16% of these were observed just once. The ten largest clones capture over 6% of the sample. The material sequenced was blood, either unsorted or a sorted T cell fraction (not recorded which). All receptors derive from a human donor who was either an allogeneic HSCT recipient or a stem cell or donor lymphocyte infusion donor (not recorded which). It is not recorded whose cells these are; they may come from a transplant donor.

The sample holds a few counts of this clonotype. The rearrangement links TRBV3-1 to TRBJ1-2; maybe TRBD1 (6 bases). CDR3 size: 16 residues. Trimming cost V 3 bases and J 7 bases, with 21 bases left between them. Germline CDR1 reads LGHDT; CDR2 reads YNNKEL (reference sequence). DNA for the CDR3: TGTGCCAGCAGCCAGCCGGGACAATTTAGGGTCGGTGGCTACACCTTC. Its translation: CASSQPGQFRVGGYTF. Full variable domain (outside the CDR3, taken from reference TRBV3-1 and TRBJ1-2): DTAVSQTPKYLVTQMGNDKSIKCEQNLGHDTMYWYKQDSKKFLKIMFSYNNKELIINETVPNRFSPKSPDKAHLNLHINSLELGDSAVYFCASSQPGQFRVGGYTFGSGTRLTVV.

This clonotype has just a few counts. The J gene is TRBJ2-3, the V gene TRBV11-1; TRBD2 matches at 11 bases. This CDR3 is built from 18 residues. Germline-derived CDR1 and CDR2 are SGHAT and FQDESV (reference sequence). J was trimmed by 1 base and V by 4 bases; bases with no gene match: 10. CDR3 nucleotide sequence: TGTGCCAGCAGCTCCCGACTAGCGGGGAATCGGGGCACAGATACGCAGTATTTT. It translates to CASSSRLAGNRGTDTQYF.

This clonotype has just a few counts. This chain uses TRBV27 with TRBJ2-2; D gene unclear. CDR3 length equals 14 residues. In germline, CDR1 is MNHEY, CDR2 SMNVEV (reference sequence). V shed 2 bases and J shed 5 bases, with 9 bases lying between them. The CDR3 DNA reads TGTGCCAGCAGTTTACGAACACTGACCGGGGAGCTGTTTTTT. Translating gives CASSLRTLTGELFF.

This clonotype was seen ten or more times. The chain combines TRBV7-9 with TRBJ1-1; D not resolved. Between the trimmed V and J ends, which lost 1 base and 6 bases, there was a span of 12 bases. The CDR3 covers 14 residues. Germline loops: CDR1 SEHNR, CDR2 FQNEAQ (reference sequence). The CDR3 loop reads CASSLVARRPEAFF. The CDR3 DNA reads TGTGCCAGCAGCTTAGTTGCCAGGAGACCTGAAGCTTTCTTT.

This clonotype was observed a few times. The chain combines TRBV24-1 with TRBJ2-5; 8 nucleotides align to TRBD2. Germline values: CDR1 KGHDR, CDR2 SFDVKD. The CDR3 contains 14 residues. Unmatched junction bases numbered 2, after V lost 5 bases and J lost 1 base. The CDR3 sequence is CATSAAGGQETQYF. CDR3 coding DNA: TGTGCCACCAGTGCCGCGGGGGGCCAAGAGACCCAGTACTTC.

The genes are TRBV7-9 and TRBJ2-5; D possibly corresponds to TRBD2 (6 bases). Germline CDR1 reads SEHNR; CDR2 reads FQNEAQ (reference sequence). This CDR3 has 14 amino acids. With 5 bases removed from V and 4 bases from J, the gap between germline ends came to 14 bases. CDR3 nucleotide sequence: TGTGCCAGCAGCCGCGGGATAGCTGGAGAGACCCAGTACTTC. Translating it yields CASSRGIAGETQYF.

This clonotype was counted many times. J is TRBJ1-1 and V is TRBV12-3 or TRBV12-4; tentative D call: TRBD1 (6 bases). The V and J ends lost 6 bases and 1 base respectively, with 9 bases between them. The CDR3 has 13 residues. The CDR3 DNA reads TGTGCCAGCAGGGTACAGGGGAACACTGAAGCTTTCTTT. It encodes CASRVQGNTEAFF.

This clonotype was seen more than once but under ten times. The chain combines TRBV3-1 with TRBJ2-5; a possible D gene is TRBD1 (6 bases). Germline V CDR1 and CDR2: LGHDT, YNNKEL (reference sequence). With 1 base removed from V and 5 bases from J, the gap between germline ends came to 17 bases. The CDR3 runs to 16 residues. The CDR3 protein is CASSQGAGAVQETQYF. The CDR3, as DNA: TGTGCCAGCAGCCAAGGGGCAGGGGCCGTCCAGGAGACCCAGTACTTC.

The genes are TRBV18 and TRBJ2-1; TRBD2 aligns across 9 bases. This CDR3 is built from 17 residues. The J segment lost 2 bases and the V segment lost 0 bases, leaving 5 bases of the junction unmatched. Germline V gives CDR1 KGHSH, CDR2 LQKENI. CDR3 nucleotides: TGTGCCAGCTCACCACCGGTTGCGGGAGGGCCCTACAATGAGCAGTTCTTC. Translating it yields CASSPPVAGGPYNEQFF.

The chain links TRBV9 to TRBJ2-4; D gene unclear. The CDR3 totals 12 residues. Germline CDR1 is SGDLS and CDR2 is YYNGEE. V lost 1 base, J lost 7 bases, and 6 bases lay in between. CDR3 DNA sequence: TGTGCCAGCAGCGTACCCCAGAACATTCAGTACTTC. Its protein product is CASSVPQNIQYF.

This clonotype was counted between two and nine times. The chain employs TRBV7-2 and TRBJ2-7; D uncertain. In germline, CDR1 is SGHTA, CDR2 FQGNSA. V was pared by 1 base and J by 2 bases, with 12 bases between. This CDR3 is built from 15 residues. CDR3 residues: CASSLVWQETYEQYF. The CDR3 nucleotides are TGTGCCAGCAGCTTAGTCTGGCAGGAGACCTACGAGCAGTACTTC.

CDR3: CACIAGGFRETQYF. CDR3 coding DNA: TGTGCCTGTATAGCGGGGGGTTTTAGGGAGACCCAGTACTTC. This rearrangement joins TRBV11-2 to TRBJ2-5, with 10 bases fitting TRBD2. CDR3 length: 14 amino acids. The V gene end was trimmed by 11 bases and the J gene end by 5 bases; junction bases not matched to a gene: 11. The V gene's germline CDR1 is SGHAT and CDR2 FQNNGV.

This clonotype was counted many times. The CDR3 region is CASIARRTGVAFF. The CDR3 nucleotides read TGTGCCAGCATTGCCCGACGGACAGGGGTAGCTTTCTTT. The chain recombines TRBV12-3 or TRBV12-4 with TRBJ1-1; TRBD1 agrees at 9 bases. Germline trimming cut 7 bases from V and 10 bases from J; bases unmatched to any gene: 10. The CDR3 has 13 residues.

V usage is TRBV5-5 and J usage is TRBJ2-7; D may be TRBD1 (6 bases). The CDR3 spans 16 residues. CDR1 SGHKS and CDR2 YYEKEE come from the germline V gene (reference sequence). Trimming took off 4 bases at V and 5 bases at J, with 22 bases between the two ends. This chain's CDR3 is CASSRILDSFFNEQYF. The CDR3 DNA follows: TGTGCCAGCAGCCGAATCCTGGACAGTTTCTTTAACGAGCAGTACTTC.

The chain has TRBV6-1 and TRBJ2-2, with 12 bases aligning to TRBD2. This CDR3 is 15 amino acids long. Germline V CDR1 and CDR2: MNHNS, SASEGT. After removal of 8 bases from V and 5 bases from J, the junction contained 6 bases not matched to a gene. CDR3 sequence reads: CASEGLAGYTGELFF. CDR3 bases: TGTGCCAGCGAAGGACTAGCGGGATATACCGGGGAGCTGTTTTTT.

The CDR3 protein is CASSPGRTGTQYF. In nucleotides, the CDR3 is TGTGCCAGCAGCCCCGGAAGGACAGGGACGCAGTATTTT. The genes are TRBV11-2 and TRBJ2-3, with 8 bases matching TRBD1. The CDR3 sequence is 13 residues long. The germline gives CDR1 SGHAT, CDR2 FQNNGV. With V trimmed by 5 bases and J by 9 bases, 7 bases remained unmatched.

This clonotype was counted at least ten times. The V and J genes are TRBV10-3 and TRBJ2-6; tentatively, D is TRBD1 (5 bases). In germline, CDR1 is ENHRY, CDR2 SYGVKD. The CDR3 loop spans 14 amino acids. V lost 6 bases and J lost 2, with 8 bases in between. In DNA form, the CDR3 reads TGTGCCATCAGGAAAGGGGCTGGGGCCAACGTCCTGACTTTC. Residues: CAIRKGAGANVLTF.

This clonotype was observed at least ten times. This chain uses TRBV2 with TRBJ2-3; D might be TRBD1 (5 bases). Germline lookup yields CDR1 SNHLY and CDR2 FYNNEI. CDR3 length: 14 amino acids. Trimming removed 7 bases at V and 2 bases at J, with 13 bases between. The CDR3 bases are TGTGCCAGCATCCTGGGGCCTTACACAGATACGCAGTATTTT. Amino acid sequence: CASILGPYTDTQYF.

A few counts support this clonotype. The gene calls are TRBV10-3 and TRBJ2-1; a weak D match, TRBD1 (6 bases). V lost 10 bases to trimming and J lost 5 bases, with 15 bases between them. There are 13 residues in the CDR3. The germline V gene has CDR1 ENHRY and CDR2 SYGVKD. CDR3 region: CANRAGDDNEQFF. In DNA form, the CDR3 reads TGTGCCAACCGGGCAGGGGATGACAATGAGCAGTTCTTC.

This clonotype was observed a few times. The chain is built from TRBV3-1 and TRBJ1-2, with D maybe TRBD1 (5 bases). The CDR3 covers 12 residues. CDR1 and CDR2 from the germline V gene are LGHDT and YNNKEL (reference sequence). The V gene lost 3 bases and the J gene lost 6 bases, with 8 bases spanning the gap. CDR3: CASSQGVNGYTF. The CDR3 DNA reads as TGTGCCAGCAGCCAGGGGGTAAATGGCTACACCTTC.

This clonotype was seen more than once but under ten times. The CDR3 DNA sequence: TGTGCCAGCAGCTTAAAGTTTGTGGATGAGCAGTTCTTC. Translation gives CASSLKFVDEQFF. The chain carries TRBV7-3 and TRBJ2-1; D gene ambiguous. The germline V and J ends were trimmed by 1 base and 8 bases, with 9 bases remaining between them. Germline V gene data show CDR1 as SGHTA and CDR2 as FQGTGA. The CDR3 totals 13 residues.

This clonotype came up a few times. The rearrangement uses TRBV20-1 and TRBJ2-7, with 13 bases that match TRBD2. The V and J ends lost 2 bases and 5 bases, in that order; junction bases with no gene match: 3. CDR1 and CDR2 from the germline V gene are DFQATT and SNEGSKA (reference sequence). This CDR3 is built from 14 residues. CDR3 in DNA: TGCAGTGCTAGACCTGGACTAGCGGGAGACGAGCAGTACTTC. Translated, it gives CSARPGLAGDEQYF.

A word on this clonotype: A much larger clone sits a single nucleotide away, making a read error possible. The CDR3 is CASSLEWGRNQPQHF. As DNA, the CDR3 is TGTGCCAGCAGCTTAGAGTGGGGAAGGAATCAGCCCCAGCATTTT. The chain has TRBV7-2 and TRBJ1-5; D not certain. The CDR3 covers 15 residues. Trimming cost V 1 base and J 4 bases, with 11 bases left between them. Germline V gene data show CDR1 as SGHTA and CDR2 as FQGNSA.

This clonotype has a count of ten or more. The chain links TRBV12-3 or TRBV12-4 to TRBJ2-2; possibly TRBD1 or TRBD2 for D (5 bases each). The V end was cut by 3 bases, the J end by 6 bases, with 14 bases between. The CDR3 totals 15 residues. CDR3 coding DNA: TGTGCCAGCAGTTTTGGGGGTCCGTTAGCCGGGGAGCTGTTTTTT. Protein sequence: CASSFGGPLAGELFF.

This clonotype came up a few times. V is TRBV7-2 and J is TRBJ1-6, with D hard to call. CDR3 length: 13 residues. Deletions cut 5 bases from V and 12 bases from J, with 14 bases between. Germline CDR1 is SGHTA and CDR2 is FQGNSA. The CDR3 DNA sequence: TGTGCCAGCAGCCCCCGGCGCAGCCGACCCCTCCACTTT. Translation: CASSPRRSRPLHF.

In its sample, this clonotype was seen many times. V usage is TRBV5-1 and J usage is TRBJ2-5; the D gene is possibly TRBD1 (5 bases). V shed 0 bases and J shed 0 bases, with 15 bases lying between them. Germline CDR1 is SGHRS and CDR2 is YFSETQ. The CDR3 totals 17 residues. CDR3: CASSLGVGGAYQETQYF. Written as DNA, the CDR3 is TGCGCCAGCAGCTTGGGTGTAGGTGGGGCGTACCAAGAGACCCAGTACTTC.